This T cell receptor (beta chain) derives from a study of shared clonotypes between healthy human individuals. Points from the study as a whole: Incompleteness in sorted-subset sequencing, despite large depth, was shown by rarefaction.

The CDR3 sequence is 14 residues long. CDR1 and CDR2 (germline): SGHTA, FQGTGA. The ends lost 6 bases at V and 1 base at J; junction bases unmatched: 4. Every subset's genomic DNA went evenly onto several immunoSEQ plates. It was approximately 0.2 ug DNA, about 30,000 T cell genomes, that sorted-subset replicate PCRs used. Per the authors' pipeline: Owing to the provision of junction-only sequences devoid of quality scores by immunoSEQ, filtering differed. TCRdb's table, derived via immunoSEQ multiplex PCR, lists solely in-frame clones and lacks some. V, J and clone size are those of that table, while D and trimming were read from the DNA. The table lists over 1.5 million clones, approximately 98% of them singletons, with 0.45% in the top ten. In regard to this clone: The target antigen is unknown.

The V and J genes are TRBV7-3 and TRBJ2-5, with 8 positions matching TRBD2. Sequenced material: naive CD4+ T cells sorted from blood. Subset specified: CD45RA+ positively selected. The TCR comes from a young man in good health. The CDR3 reads CASSQTSGQETQYF. In nucleotides, the CDR3 is TGTGCCAGCAGTCAAACTAGCGGCCAAGAGACCCAGTACTTC. The full variable domain, its missing parts supplied by reference TRBV7-3 and TRBJ2-5, is GAGVSQTPSNKVTEKGKYVELRCDPISGHTALYWYRQSLGQGPEFLIYFQGTGAADDSGLPNDRFFAVRPEGSVSTLKIQRTERGDSAVYLCASSQTSGQETQYFGPGTRLLVL.